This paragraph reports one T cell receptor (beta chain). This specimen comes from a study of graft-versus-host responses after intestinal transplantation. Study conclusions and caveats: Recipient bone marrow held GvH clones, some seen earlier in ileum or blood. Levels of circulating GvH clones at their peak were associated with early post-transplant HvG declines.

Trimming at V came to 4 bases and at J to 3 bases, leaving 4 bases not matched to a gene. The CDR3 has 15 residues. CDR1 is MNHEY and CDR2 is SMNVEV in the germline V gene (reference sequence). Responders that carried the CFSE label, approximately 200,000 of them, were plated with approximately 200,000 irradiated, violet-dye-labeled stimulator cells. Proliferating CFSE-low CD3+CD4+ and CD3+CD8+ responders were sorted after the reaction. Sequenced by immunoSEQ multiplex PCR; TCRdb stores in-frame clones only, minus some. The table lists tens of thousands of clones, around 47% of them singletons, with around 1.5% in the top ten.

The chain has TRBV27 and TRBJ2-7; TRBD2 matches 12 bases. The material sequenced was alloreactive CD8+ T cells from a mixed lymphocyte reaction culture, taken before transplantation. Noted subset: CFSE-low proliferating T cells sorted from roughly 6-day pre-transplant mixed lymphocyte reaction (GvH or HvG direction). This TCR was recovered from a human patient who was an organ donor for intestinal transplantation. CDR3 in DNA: TGTGCCAGCAGTTACACGGGACTAGCGGGCTACGAGCAGTACTTC. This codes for CASSYTGLAGYEQYF.